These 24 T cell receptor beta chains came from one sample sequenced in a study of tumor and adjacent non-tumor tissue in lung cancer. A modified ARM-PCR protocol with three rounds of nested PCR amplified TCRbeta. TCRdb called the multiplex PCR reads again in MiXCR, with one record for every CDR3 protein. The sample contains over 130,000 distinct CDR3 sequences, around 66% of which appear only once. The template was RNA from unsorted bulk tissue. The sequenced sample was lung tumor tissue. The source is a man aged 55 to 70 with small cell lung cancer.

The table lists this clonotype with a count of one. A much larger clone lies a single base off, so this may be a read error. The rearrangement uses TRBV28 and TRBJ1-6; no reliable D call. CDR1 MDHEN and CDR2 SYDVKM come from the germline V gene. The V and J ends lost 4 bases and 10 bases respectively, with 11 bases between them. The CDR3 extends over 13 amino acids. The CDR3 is CASSYESASPLHF. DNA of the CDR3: TGTGCCAGCAGTTATGAGAGCGCCTCACCCCTCCACTTT.

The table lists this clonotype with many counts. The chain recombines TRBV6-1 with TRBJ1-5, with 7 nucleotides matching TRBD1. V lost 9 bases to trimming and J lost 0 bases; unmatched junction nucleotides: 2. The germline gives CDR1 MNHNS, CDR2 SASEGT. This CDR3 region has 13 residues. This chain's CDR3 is CASRQGSNQPQHF. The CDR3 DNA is TGTGCCAGTCGACAGGGTAGCAATCAGCCCCAGCATTTT.

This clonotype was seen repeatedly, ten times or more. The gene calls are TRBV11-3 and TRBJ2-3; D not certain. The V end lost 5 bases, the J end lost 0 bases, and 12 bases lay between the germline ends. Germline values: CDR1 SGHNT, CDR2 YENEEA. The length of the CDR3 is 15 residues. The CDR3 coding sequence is TGTGCCAGCAGCCTCGGACGTTCTAGCACAGATACGCAGTATTTT. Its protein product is CASSLGRSSTDTQYF.

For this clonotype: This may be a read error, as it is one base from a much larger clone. The CDR3 reads CASIRGASYEQYF. CDR3 nucleotides: TGTGCCAGCATTAGGGGAGCATCCTACGAGCAGTACTTC. The V gene is TRBV6-5, the J gene TRBJ2-7; D may correspond to TRBD1 or TRBD2 (5 bases each). This CDR3 has 13 amino acids. CDR1 MNHEY and CDR2 SVGAGI come from the germline V gene. Trimming left V 7 bases short and J 1 base short, with 11 bases between.

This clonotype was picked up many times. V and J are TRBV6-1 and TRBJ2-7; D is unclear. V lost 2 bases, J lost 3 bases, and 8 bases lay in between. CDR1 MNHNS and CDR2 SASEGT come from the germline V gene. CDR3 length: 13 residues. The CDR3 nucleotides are TGTGCCAGCAGTGAACAGCCAGACTACGAGCAGTACGTC. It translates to CASSEQPDYEQYV.

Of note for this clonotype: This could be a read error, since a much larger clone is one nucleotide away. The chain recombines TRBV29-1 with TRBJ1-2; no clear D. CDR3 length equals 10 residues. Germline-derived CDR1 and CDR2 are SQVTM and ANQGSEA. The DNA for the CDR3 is TGCAGCGCCGGGGATGATGGCTACGCCTTC. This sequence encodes CSAGDDGYAF.

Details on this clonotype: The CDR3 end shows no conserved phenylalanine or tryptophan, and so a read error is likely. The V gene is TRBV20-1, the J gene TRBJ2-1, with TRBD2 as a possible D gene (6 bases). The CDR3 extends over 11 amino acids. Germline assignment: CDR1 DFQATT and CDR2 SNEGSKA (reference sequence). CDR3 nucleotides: TGCAGAGCAAAAGGCGGGATTGAGCAGTTCTTA. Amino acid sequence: CRAKGGIEQFL.

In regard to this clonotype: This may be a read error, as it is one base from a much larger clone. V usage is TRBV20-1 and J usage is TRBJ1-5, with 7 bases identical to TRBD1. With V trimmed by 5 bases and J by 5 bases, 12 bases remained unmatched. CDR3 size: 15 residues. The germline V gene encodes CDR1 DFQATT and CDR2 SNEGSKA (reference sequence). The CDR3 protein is CSAGGGQAWYQPQHF. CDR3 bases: TGCAGTGCTGGAGGCGGACAGGCATGGTATCAGCCCCAGCATTTT.

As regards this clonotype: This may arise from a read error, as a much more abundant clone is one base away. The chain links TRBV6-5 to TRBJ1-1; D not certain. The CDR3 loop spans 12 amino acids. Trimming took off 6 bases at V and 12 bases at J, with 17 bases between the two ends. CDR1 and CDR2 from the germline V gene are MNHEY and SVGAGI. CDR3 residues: CASRTLATGSFF. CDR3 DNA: TGTGCCAGCAGAACATTAGCGACGGGATCTTTCTTT.

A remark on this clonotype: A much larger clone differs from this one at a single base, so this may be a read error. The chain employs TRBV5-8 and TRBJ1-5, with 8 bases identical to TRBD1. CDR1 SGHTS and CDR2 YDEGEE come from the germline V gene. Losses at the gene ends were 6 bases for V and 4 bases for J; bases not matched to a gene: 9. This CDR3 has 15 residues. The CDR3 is CASISGDRRNQPQHF. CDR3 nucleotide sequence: TGTGCCAGCATCTCAGGGGACAGGAGAAATCAGCCCCAGCATTTT.

The CDR3 DNA reads TGTGCCACCGGCTTAGGGCAGGGCAGAGAGACCCAGTACTTC. This codes for CATGLGQGRETQYF. This sequence joins TRBV11-3 and TRBJ2-5; TRBD1 is a possible D gene (5 bases). Germline lookup yields CDR1 SGHNT and CDR2 YENEEA. The CDR3 runs to 14 residues. V was trimmed by 10 bases and J by 4 bases, leaving 19 bases between them. The full variable domain, with the rest looked up from reference TRBV11-3 and TRBJ2-5, is EAGVVQSPRYKIIEKKQPVAFWCNPISGHNTLYWYLQNLGQGPELLIRYENEEAVDDSQLPKDRFSAERLKGVDSTLKIQPAELGDSAVYLCATGLGQGRETQYFGPGTRLLVL.

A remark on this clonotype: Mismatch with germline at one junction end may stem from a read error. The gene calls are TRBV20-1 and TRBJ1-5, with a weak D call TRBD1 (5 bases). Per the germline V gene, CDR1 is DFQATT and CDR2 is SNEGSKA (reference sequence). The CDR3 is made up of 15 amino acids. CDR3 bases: TGCAATGCTAGTTTGGGTGTTGGGGCTAATCAGCCCCAGCATTTT. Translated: CNASLGVGANQPQHF.

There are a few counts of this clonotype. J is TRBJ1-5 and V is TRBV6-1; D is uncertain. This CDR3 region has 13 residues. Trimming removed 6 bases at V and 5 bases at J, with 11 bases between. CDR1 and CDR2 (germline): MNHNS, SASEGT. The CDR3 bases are TGTGCCAGCAGAATATTGAACGATCAGCCCCAGCATTTT. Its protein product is CASRILNDQPQHF.

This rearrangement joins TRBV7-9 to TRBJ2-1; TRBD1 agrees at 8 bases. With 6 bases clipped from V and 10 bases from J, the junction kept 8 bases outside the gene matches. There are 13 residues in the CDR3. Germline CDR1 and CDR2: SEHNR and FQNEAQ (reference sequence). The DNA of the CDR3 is TGTGCCAGCAGTTATGGACAGGGAAAAGAGCAGTTCTTC. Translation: CASSYGQGKEQFF.

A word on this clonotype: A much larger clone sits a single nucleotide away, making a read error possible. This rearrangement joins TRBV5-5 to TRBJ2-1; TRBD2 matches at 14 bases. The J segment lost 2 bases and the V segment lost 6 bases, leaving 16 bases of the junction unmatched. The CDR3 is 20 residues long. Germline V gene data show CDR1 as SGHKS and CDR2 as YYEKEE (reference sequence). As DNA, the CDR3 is TGTGCCAGCAACTCCGGGACTAGCGGGAGTCCGAGGGGCGCCTACAATGAGCAGTTCTTC. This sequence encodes CASNSGTSGSPRGAYNEQFF. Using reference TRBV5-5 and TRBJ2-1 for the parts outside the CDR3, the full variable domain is DAGVTQSPTHLIKTRGQQVTLRCSPISGHKSVSWYQQVLGQGPQFIFQYYEKEERGRGNFPDRFSARQFPNYSSELNVNALLLGDSALYLCASNSGTSGSPRGAYNEQFFGPGTRLTVL.

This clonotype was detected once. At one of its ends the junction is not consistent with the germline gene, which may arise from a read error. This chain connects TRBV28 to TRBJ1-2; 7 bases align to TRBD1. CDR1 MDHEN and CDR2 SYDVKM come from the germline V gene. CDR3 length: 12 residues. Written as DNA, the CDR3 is TGTGCCACCAGTAGACAGGGATATGGCTACACCTTC. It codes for CATSRQGYGYTF.

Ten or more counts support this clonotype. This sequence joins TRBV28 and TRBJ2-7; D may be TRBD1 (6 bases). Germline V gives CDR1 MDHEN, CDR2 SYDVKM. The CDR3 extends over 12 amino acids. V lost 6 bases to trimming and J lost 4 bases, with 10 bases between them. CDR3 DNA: TGTGCCAGCAGAGAACAGGGTTACGAGCAGTACTTC. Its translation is CASREQGYEQYF.

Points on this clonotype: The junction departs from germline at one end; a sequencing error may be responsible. The DNA of the CDR3 is TGCAGTATTAGAGCGCCGGGGCCGTTGGTCTTC. As protein: CSIRAPGPLVF. The rearrangement joins TRBV20-1 to TRBJ2-1; either TRBD1 or TRBD2 may fit D (5 bases each). This CDR3 spans 11 amino acids. Germline V gene sequence: CDR1 DFQATT, CDR2 SNEGSKA (reference sequence).

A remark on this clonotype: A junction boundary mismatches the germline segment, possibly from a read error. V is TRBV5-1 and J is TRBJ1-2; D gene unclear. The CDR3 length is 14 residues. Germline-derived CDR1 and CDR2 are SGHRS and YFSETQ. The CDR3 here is CASSVARAGYGYTF. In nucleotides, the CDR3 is TGCGCCAGCAGCGTTGCCCGGGCAGGATATGGCTACACCTTT. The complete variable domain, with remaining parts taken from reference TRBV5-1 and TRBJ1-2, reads KAGVTQTPRYLIKTRGQQVTLSCSPISGHRSVSWYQQTPGQGLQFLFEYFSETQRNKGNFPGRFSGRQFSNSRSEMNVSTLELGDSALYLCASSVARAGYGYTFGSGTRLTVV.

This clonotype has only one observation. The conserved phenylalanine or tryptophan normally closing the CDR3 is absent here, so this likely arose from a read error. CDR3 in DNA: TGTGCCAGCAGCACGAGCGGGGGCACAGATATGCAGTATTCT. This codes for CASSTSGGTDMQYS. The chain couples TRBV11-2 to TRBJ2-3, with TRBD2 matching 8 bases. CDR3 length: 14 residues. From germline, CDR1 is SGHAT and CDR2 FQNNGV.

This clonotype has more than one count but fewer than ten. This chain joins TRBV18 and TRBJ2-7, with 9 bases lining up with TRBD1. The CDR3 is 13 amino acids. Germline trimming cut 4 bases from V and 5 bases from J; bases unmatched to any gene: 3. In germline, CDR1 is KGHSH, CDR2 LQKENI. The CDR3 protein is CASSLGQGNEQYF. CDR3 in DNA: TGTGCCAGCTCACTAGGACAGGGGAACGAGCAGTACTTC.

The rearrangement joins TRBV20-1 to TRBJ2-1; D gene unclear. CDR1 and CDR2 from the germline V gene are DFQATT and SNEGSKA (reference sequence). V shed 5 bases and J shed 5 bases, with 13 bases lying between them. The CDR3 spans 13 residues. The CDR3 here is CSAPRATHNEQFF. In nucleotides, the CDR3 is TGCAGTGCTCCCCGGGCCACCCACAATGAGCAGTTCTTC.

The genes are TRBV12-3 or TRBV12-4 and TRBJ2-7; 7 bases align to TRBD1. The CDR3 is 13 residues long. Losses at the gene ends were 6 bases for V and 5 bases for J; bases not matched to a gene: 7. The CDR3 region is CASRQQGLDEQYF. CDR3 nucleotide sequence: TGTGCCAGCAGGCAACAGGGGTTAGACGAGCAGTACTTC.

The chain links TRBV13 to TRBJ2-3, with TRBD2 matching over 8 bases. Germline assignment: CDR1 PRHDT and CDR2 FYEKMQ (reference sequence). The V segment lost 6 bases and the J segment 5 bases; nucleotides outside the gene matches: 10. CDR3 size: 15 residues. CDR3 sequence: CASSSQVAGGDTQYF. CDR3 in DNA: TGTGCCAGCAGTTCCCAGGTCGCGGGAGGAGATACGCAGTATTTT.